This paragraph covers one T cell receptor (beta chain) sequence. Read data end 3 residues before the CDR3 end; the end is taken from the germline J gene. TCRdb keeps only in-frame clones here, not all; method: immunoSEQ multiplex PCR. The sample is made up of about 32,000 clones, and the top ten hold 4.3% of it. These data come from a study of T cells in women clearing cervical HPV infection. Germline-derived CDR1 and CDR2 are DFQATT and SNEGSKA (reference sequence). Trimming left V 6 bases short and J 5 bases short, with 23 bases between. The CDR3 covers 15 residues. The rearrangement joins TRBV20-1 to TRBJ2-7; a weak D match, TRBD1 (8 bases). Sequenced material: blood buffy coat. This clonotype originated in a woman aged 18-70 years with a cervical HPV16 infection that either progressed to CIN3+ or cleared (not recorded which). The CDR3 region is CSAIQGEGKRNEQYF. The covered CDR3 bases are TGCAGTGCAATACAGGGGGAGGGGAAAAGAAACGAG.